This TCR beta chain was profiled in a study of T cells after yellow fever vaccination (dated by TCRdb to about 2019). For context, the study as a whole: Libraries from fractions with low cell numbers were prepared with the SMART-Seq v4 Ultra Low Input RNA kit. Blood samples were taken at several timepoints before and after primary and secondary immunization, and bulk PBMC replicates and cell subsets were isolated. Two healthy male donors made up the cohort, one aged 18 to 29 years and the other aged 30 to 40 years. To follow T-cell clones before and after both primary and booster YFV17D yellow fever vaccination, bulk TCR alpha and beta repertoires underwent longitudinal sequencing.

Per the publication, the treatment or condition label means: live attenuated yellow fever vaccine strain. At each blood-draw timepoint, two biological replicates of bulk PBMCs were collected. PBMCs were isolated from peripheral blood using a standard Ficoll-Paque protocol. RNA was extracted with TriZol from bulk PBMCs, CD4 and CD8 fractions, and dextramer-positive and dextramer-negative fractions. General findings and caveats noted by the study authors: Because only two donors were included in the study, the extent to which the findings can be generalized is limited. After the booster, most clones that had expanded after primary vaccination were detected again (approximately 97% of CD4 and around nine tenths of CD8), suggesting broad maintenance of memory. The secondary T-cell response was weaker than the primary response but faster, peaking on day 5 instead of day 15. A small fraction of clonotypes appeared in both the CD4 and CD8 compartments, likely as a result of convergent recombination. Computational filtering was needed because FACS-sorted repertoires could contain abundant contaminating clonotypes from the bulk population.

Including the terminal cysteine and phenylalanine, the CDR3 comprises 14 residues. Kept here is only the CDR3 DNA, which spans 42 bases and is read in frame from base 1. CDR1 LNHDA and CDR2 SQIVND are derived from the germline V gene (reference sequence). The germline ends are 15 bases apart after V is trimmed by 8 bases and J by 2 bases. TCR cDNA was synthesized by 5'RACE template switching, which introduced a universal primer site and unique molecular identifiers. cDNA synthesis was primed from both the TCR alpha and TCR beta constant segments. Library amplification involved two PCR steps, and the second step added sample barcodes and sequencing adapters. Sequencing of libraries was done on Illumina HiSeq 2500 (2x100 bp) or NovaSeq (2x150 bp). Processing in the source paper ran as follows. MIGEC was used to demultiplex reads and collapse the reads into UMI consensus sequences, and MiXCR was used for V(D)J alignment. Clonotypes responding to the vaccine were identified with edgeR on replicate PBMC samples, with the criteria of FDR below 0.01 and a log2 fold change above 5 up to day 15. Bulk clonotypes were assigned CD4 or CD8 identity according to which sequenced CD4 or CD8 repertoire held them at higher abundance. TCRdb redid the processing of the public reads, applying fastp at Q25 and MiXCR, and retained in-frame beta chains. Entries that share a CDR3 protein sequence are merged under the most common genes and DNA. These V and J calls are TCRdb output, not the study's own analysis. The sample contains hundreds of thousands of distinct CDR3 sequences, 17% of them found a single time. 17% of the sample goes to the ten largest clones.

This clonotype was counted a few times. It has no known antigen specificity. No quality values exist for individual bases; no much larger clone is one base distant. The chain was built from TRBV19 and TRBJ1-2; too little of a D gene remains to name it. The clonotype originates from a man between 18 and 35 years old who received the YFV17D yellow fever vaccine. The sequencing used PBMCs, collected about 5 days after the first yellow fever vaccination. The DNA sequence follows: TGTGCCAGTTGGGCAGCCGGGAGCAACTATGGCTACACCTTC. This translates into CASWAAGSNYGYTF.